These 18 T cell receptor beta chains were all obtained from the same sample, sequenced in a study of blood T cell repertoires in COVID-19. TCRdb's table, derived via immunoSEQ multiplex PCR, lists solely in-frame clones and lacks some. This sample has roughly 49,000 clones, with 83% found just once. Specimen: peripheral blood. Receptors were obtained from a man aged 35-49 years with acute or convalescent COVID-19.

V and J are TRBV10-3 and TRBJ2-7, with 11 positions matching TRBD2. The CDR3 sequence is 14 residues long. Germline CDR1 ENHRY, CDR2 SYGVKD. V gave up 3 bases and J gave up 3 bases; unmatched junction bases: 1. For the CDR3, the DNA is TGTGCCATCAGTGATGGGACTAGCGGCTACGAGCAGTACTTC. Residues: CAISDGTSGYEQYF.

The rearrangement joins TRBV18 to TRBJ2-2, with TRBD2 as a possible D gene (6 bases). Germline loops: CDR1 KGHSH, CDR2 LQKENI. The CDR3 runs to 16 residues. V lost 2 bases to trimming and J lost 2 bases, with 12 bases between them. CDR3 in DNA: TGTGCCAGCTCACCAAATGCGGGGACCAACACCGGGGAGCTGTTTTTT. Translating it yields CASSPNAGTNTGELFF.

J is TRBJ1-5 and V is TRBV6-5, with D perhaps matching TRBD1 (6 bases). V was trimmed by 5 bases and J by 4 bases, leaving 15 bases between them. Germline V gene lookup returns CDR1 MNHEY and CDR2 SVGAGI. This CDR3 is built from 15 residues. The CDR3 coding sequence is TGTGCCAGCAGTCCATCCGGGACATTTAATCAGCCCCAGCATTTT. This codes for CASSPSGTFNQPQHF.

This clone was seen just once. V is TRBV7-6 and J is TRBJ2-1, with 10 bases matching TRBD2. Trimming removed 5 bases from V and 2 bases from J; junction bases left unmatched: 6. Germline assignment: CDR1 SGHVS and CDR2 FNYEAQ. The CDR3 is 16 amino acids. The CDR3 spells CASSPQAGGTYNEQFF. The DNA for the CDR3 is TGTGCCAGCAGCCCGCAAGCGGGAGGGACCTACAATGAGCAGTTCTTC.

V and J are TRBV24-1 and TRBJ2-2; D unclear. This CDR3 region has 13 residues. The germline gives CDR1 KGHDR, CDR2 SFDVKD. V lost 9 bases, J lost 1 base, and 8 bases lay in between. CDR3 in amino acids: CATCSQNTGELFF. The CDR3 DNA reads TGTGCCACCTGTAGTCAGAACACCGGGGAGCTGTTTTTT.

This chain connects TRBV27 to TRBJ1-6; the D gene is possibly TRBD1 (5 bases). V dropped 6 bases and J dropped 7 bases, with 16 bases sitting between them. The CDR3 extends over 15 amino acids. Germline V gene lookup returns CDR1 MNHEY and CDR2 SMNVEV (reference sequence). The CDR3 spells CASRHNRRGNSPLHF. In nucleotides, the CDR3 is TGTGCCAGCAGGCATAACAGGCGGGGGAATTCACCCCTCCACTTT.

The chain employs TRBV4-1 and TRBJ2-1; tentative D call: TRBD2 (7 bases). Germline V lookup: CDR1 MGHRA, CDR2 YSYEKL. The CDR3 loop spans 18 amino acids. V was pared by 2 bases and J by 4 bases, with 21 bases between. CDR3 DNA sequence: TGCGCCAGCAGCCAAAGTCGGAGAGGGAGGGGGGGTTACAATGAGCAGTTCTTC. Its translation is CASSQSRRGRGGYNEQFF.

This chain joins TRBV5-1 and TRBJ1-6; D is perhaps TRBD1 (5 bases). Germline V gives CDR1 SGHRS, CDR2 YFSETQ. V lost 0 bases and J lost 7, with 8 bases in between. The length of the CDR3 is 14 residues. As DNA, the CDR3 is TGCGCCAGCAGCTTGGTGACAGACAATTCACCCCTCCACTTT. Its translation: CASSLVTDNSPLHF.

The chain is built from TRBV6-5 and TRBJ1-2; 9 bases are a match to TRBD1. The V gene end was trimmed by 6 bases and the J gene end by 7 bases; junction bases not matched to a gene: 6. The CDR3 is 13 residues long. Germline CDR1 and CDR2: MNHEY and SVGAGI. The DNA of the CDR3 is TGTGCCAGCAGCGGACAGGGGTCGGCTGGCTACACCTTC. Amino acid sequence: CASSGQGSAGYTF.

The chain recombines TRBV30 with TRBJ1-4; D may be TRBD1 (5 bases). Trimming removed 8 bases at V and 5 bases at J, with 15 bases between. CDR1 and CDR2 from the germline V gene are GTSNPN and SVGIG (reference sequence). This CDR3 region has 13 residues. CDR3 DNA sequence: TGTGCCGTCCTCGGGACTGAGAATGAAAAACTGTTTTTT. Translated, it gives CAVLGTENEKLFF.

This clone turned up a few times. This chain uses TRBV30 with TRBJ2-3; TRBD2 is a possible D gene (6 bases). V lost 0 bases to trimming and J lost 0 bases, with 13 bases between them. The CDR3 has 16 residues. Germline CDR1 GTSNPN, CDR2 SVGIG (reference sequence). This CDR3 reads CAWSVPWGVSTDTQYF. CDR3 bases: TGTGCCTGGAGTGTACCTTGGGGGGTCAGCACAGATACGCAGTATTTT.

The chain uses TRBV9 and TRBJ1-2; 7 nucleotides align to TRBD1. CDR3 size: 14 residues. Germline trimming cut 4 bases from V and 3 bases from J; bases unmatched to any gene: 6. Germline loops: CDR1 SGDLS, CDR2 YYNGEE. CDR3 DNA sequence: TGTGCCAGCAGCCTCGAGGGGGCTGACTATGGCTACACCTTC. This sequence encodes CASSLEGADYGYTF.

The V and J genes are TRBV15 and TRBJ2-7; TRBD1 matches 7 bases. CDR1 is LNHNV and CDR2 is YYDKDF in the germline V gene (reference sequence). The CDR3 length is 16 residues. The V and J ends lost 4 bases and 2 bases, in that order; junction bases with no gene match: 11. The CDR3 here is CATSTLLQTGTYEQYV. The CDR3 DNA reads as TGTGCCACCAGCACACTCCTCCAGACAGGGACCTACGAGCAGTACGTC.

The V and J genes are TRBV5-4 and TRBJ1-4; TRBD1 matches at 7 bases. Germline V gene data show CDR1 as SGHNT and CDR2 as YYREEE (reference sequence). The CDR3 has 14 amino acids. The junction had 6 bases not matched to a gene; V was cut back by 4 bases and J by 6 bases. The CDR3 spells CASSLQGTDEKLFF. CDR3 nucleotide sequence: TGTGCCAGCAGCCTACAGGGGACGGATGAAAAACTGTTTTTT.

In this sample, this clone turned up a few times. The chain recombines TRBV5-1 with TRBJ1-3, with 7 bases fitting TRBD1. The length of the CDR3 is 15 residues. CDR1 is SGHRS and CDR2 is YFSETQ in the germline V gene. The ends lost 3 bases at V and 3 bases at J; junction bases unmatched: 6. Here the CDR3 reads CASSSGQAVGNTIYF. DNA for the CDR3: TGCGCCAGCAGCTCCGGACAGGCGGTTGGAAACACCATATATTTT.

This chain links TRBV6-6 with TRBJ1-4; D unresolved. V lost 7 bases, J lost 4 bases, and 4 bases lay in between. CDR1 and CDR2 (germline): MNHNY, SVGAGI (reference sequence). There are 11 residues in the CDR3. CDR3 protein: CASTFNEKLFF. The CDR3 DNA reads TGTGCCAGCACTTTTAATGAAAAACTGTTTTTT.

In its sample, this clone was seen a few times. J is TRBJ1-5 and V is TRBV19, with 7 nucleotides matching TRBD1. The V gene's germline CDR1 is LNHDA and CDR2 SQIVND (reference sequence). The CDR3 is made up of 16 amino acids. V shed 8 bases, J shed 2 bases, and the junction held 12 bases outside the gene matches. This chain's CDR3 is CASWGVGGSGNQPQHF. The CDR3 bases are TGTGCCAGTTGGGGGGTAGGGGGCAGCGGCAATCAGCCCCAGCATTTT.

The chain's CDR3 is CASPGGSGGGAYEQYV. The CDR3 bases are TGTGCCAGCCCCGGTGGTAGCGGGGGAGGCGCCTACGAGCAGTACGTC. The V gene is TRBV2, the J gene TRBJ2-7; 9 nucleotides line up with TRBD2. The V gene's germline CDR1 is SNHLY and CDR2 FYNNEI. The V segment lost 8 bases and the J segment 2 bases; nucleotides outside the gene matches: 13. This CDR3 region has 16 residues.